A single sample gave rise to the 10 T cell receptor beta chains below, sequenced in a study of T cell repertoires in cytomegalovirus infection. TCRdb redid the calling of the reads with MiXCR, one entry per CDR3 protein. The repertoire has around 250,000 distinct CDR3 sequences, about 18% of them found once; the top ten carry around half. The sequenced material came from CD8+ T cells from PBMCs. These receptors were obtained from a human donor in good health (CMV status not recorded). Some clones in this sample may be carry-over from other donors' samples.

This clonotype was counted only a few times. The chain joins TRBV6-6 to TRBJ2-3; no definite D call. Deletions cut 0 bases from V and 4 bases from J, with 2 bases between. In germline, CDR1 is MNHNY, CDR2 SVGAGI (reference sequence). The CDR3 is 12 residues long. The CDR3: CASSYSPDTQYF. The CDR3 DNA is TGTGCCAGCAGTTACTCTCCAGATACGCAGTATTTT.

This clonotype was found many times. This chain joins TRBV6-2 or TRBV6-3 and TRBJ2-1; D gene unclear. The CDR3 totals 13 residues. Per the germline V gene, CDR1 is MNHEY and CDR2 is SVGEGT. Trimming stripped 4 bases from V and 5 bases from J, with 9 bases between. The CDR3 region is CASSLNPNNEQFF. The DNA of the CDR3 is TGTGCCAGCAGTTTAAATCCGAACAATGAGCAGTTCTTC.

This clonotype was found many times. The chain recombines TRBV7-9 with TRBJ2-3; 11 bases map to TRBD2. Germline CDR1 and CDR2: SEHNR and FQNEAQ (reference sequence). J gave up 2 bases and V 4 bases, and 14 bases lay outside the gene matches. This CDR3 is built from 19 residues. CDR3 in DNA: TGTGCCAGCAGCTCCGGTTGGGCTAGCGGGGGGTCGGACACAGATACGCAGTATTTT. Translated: CASSSGWASGGSDTDTQYF.

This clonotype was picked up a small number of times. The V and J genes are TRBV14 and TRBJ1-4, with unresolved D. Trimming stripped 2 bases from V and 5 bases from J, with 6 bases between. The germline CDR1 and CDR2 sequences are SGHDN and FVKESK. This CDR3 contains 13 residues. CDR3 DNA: TGTGCCAGCAGCCAATACAGAAATGAAAAACTGTTTTTT. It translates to CASSQYRNEKLFF.

The CDR3, as DNA: TGCAGTGCTCAGGGTGGGGGAGCTTTCTTT. Its translation is CSAQGGGAFF. The gene calls are TRBV20-1 and TRBJ1-1, with D possibly being TRBD1 (5 bases). Germline V CDR1 and CDR2: DFQATT, SNEGSKA (reference sequence). V was shortened by 5 bases and J by 10 bases, with 11 bases between the two germline ends. The CDR3 is 10 amino acids.

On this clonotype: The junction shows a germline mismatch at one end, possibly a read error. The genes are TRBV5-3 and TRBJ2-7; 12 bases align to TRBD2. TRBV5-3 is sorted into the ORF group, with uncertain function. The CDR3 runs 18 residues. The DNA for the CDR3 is TGTGCCAGCAGCTCCGGGACTAGCGGGCGGTGGGTGGACTACGAGCAGTACTTC. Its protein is CASSSGTSGRWVDYEQYF.

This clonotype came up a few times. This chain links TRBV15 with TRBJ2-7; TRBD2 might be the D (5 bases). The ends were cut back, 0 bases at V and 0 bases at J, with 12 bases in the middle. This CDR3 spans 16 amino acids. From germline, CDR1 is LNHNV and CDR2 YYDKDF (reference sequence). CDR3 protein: CATSRDRGLPSYEQYF. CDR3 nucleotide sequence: TGTGCCACCAGCAGAGATCGTGGACTCCCCTCCTACGAGCAGTACTTC.

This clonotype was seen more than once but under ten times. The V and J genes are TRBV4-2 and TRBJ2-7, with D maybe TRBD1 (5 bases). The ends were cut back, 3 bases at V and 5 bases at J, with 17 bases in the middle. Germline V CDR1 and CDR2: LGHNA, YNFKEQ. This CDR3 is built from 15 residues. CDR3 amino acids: CASSQTPREGDEQYF. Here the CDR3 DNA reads TGTGCCAGCAGCCAGACCCCCCGAGAAGGGGACGAGCAGTACTTC.

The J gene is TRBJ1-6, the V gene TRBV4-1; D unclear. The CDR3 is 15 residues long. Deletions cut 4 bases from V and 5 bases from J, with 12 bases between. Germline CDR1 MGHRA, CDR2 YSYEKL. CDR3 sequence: CASSPTTGNNSPLHF. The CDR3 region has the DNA TGCGCCAGCAGCCCCACAACCGGAAATAATTCACCCCTCCACTTT.

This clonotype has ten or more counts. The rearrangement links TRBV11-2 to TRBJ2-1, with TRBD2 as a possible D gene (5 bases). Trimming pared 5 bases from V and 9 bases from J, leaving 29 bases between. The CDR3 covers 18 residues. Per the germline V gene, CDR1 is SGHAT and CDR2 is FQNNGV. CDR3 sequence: CASSTRKNNGMGYVEQFF. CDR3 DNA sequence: TGTGCCAGCAGCACCCGAAAAAATAACGGGATGGGATATGTTGAGCAGTTCTTC.